The 12 T cell receptor beta chains presented below share a single source sample, sequenced in a study of blood T cell repertoires in COVID-19. Sequenced by immunoSEQ multiplex PCR; TCRdb stores in-frame clones only, minus some. Altogether 150,000 to 160,000 clones are present, just under 85% being singletons, with the ten largest covering 25% to 30%. Sequencing used peripheral blood. Every receptor here comes from a woman in her fifties or sixties with acute or convalescent COVID-19.

CDR3 residues: CASSSGGSSGNEQFF. DNA of the CDR3: TGTGCCAGCAGCTCAGGCGGCTCCTCGGGGAATGAGCAGTTCTTC. The gene calls are TRBV11-3 and TRBJ2-1, with a possible D match to TRBD2 (5 bases). Deletions cut 4 bases from V and 7 bases from J, with 17 bases between. CDR3 length equals 15 residues. From germline, CDR1 is SGHNT and CDR2 YENEEA. Complete variable domain (other parts from reference TRBV11-3 and TRBJ2-1): EAGVVQSPRYKIIEKKQPVAFWCNPISGHNTLYWYLQNLGQGPELLIRYENEEAVDDSQLPKDRFSAERLKGVDSTLKIQPAELGDSAVYLCASSSGGSSGNEQFFGPGTRLTVL.

Written as DNA, the CDR3 is TGTGCCAGCAGCGTAGGGGTCACTGAAGCTTTCTTT. The encoded protein is CASSVGVTEAFF. V gene TRBV2 combines with J gene TRBJ1-1, with D tentatively TRBD1 (5 bases). The CDR3 runs 12 residues. Per germline, CDR1 SNHLY and CDR2 FYNNEI. V shed 6 bases and J shed 4 bases, with 9 bases lying between them.

The rearrangement links TRBV19 to TRBJ1-4; possibly TRBD1 for D (5 bases). Deletions cut 7 bases from V and 8 bases from J, with 20 bases between. CDR3 size: 15 residues. CDR1 LNHDA and CDR2 SQIVND come from the germline V gene (reference sequence). DNA of the CDR3: TGTGCCAGTACCCTAGGCGGGACCGCCGAGGAAAAACTGTTTTTT. It translates to CASTLGGTAEEKLFF.

The chain has TRBV3-1 (or the pseudogene TRBV3-2) and TRBJ2-1, with D possibly being TRBD2 (6 bases). In germline, CDR1 is LGHDT, CDR2 YNNKEL (reference sequence). Trimming cost V 5 bases and J 7 bases, with 15 bases left between them. There are 14 residues in the CDR3. The CDR3 DNA is TGTGCCAGCAGCGACTGGGGGGACCGGAATGAGCAGTTCTTC. Its protein product is CASSDWGDRNEQFF.

The chain employs TRBV7-2 and TRBJ2-2; D not certain. This CDR3 is 14 amino acids long. Germline V gives CDR1 SGHTA, CDR2 FQGNSA. The germline V and J ends were trimmed by 2 bases and 5 bases, with 9 bases remaining between them. CDR3 protein: CASSLNKWTGELFF. CDR3 nucleotides: TGTGCCAGCAGCTTAAACAAGTGGACCGGGGAGCTGTTTTTT. The full variable domain, with the rest looked up from reference TRBV7-2 and TRBJ2-2, is GAGVSQSPSNKVTEKGKDVELRCDPISGHTALYWYRQSLGQGLEFLIYFQGNSAPDKSGLPSDRFSAERTGGSVSTLTIQRTQQEDSAVYLCASSLNKWTGELFFGEGSRLTVL.

The chain employs TRBV6-2 or TRBV6-3 and TRBJ1-2, with 7 bases aligning to TRBD1. Germline V gene data show CDR1 as MNHEY and CDR2 as SVGEGT. CDR3 length: 15 amino acids. V shed 6 bases and J 3 bases; nucleotides not matched to a gene: 10. CDR3 sequence (DNA): TGTGCCAGCAGCCGGCTGGGACAGTCGTACTATGGCTACACCTTC. It codes for CASSRLGQSYYGYTF.

The V call is TRBV4-1, the J call TRBJ1-5; 7 bases are shared with TRBD1. Germline CDR1 MGHRA, CDR2 YSYEKL. The CDR3 is 15 amino acids. J was trimmed by 2 bases and V by 3 bases; bases with no gene match: 4. For the CDR3, the DNA is TGCGCCAGCAGCCATCCCGACAGGGGCAATCAGCCCCAGCATTTT. Translated: CASSHPDRGNQPQHF.

The CDR3 loop is CASSLGGEGNYGYTF. CDR3 bases: TGCGCCAGCAGCTTGGGAGGGGAGGGGAACTATGGCTACACCTTC. This chain joins TRBV5-1 and TRBJ1-2; D possibly corresponds to TRBD1 (5 bases). Trimming took 0 bases from V and 2 from J, leaving 11 bases between them. This CDR3 region has 15 residues. CDR1 is SGHRS and CDR2 is YFSETQ in the germline V gene.

The chain combines TRBV24-1 with TRBJ2-5, with 9 bases matching TRBD2. V dropped 5 bases and J dropped 1; count of bases not matched to a gene: 10. The CDR3 is made up of 17 amino acids. Germline assignment: CDR1 KGHDR and CDR2 SFDVKD. The CDR3 coding sequence is TGTGCCACCAGTGCCTACCGGGTAGCGGGGGCCCAAGAGACCCAGTACTTC. Amino acid sequence: CATSAYRVAGAQETQYF.

The chain joins TRBV7-2 to TRBJ2-2; weak D call: TRBD2 (5 bases). V was trimmed by 1 base and J by 1 base, leaving 10 bases between them. This CDR3 comprises 16 residues. CDR1 is SGHTA and CDR2 is FQGNSA in the germline V gene. This CDR3 reads CASSLVSGLNTGELFF. Here the CDR3 DNA reads TGTGCCAGCAGCTTAGTGTCCGGACTGAACACCGGGGAGCTGTTTTTT.

The rearrangement uses TRBV7-8 and TRBJ1-2, with 9 bases fitting TRBD1. This CDR3 is built from 16 residues. CDR1 and CDR2 (germline): SGHVS, FQNEAQ. The junction had 11 bases not matched to a gene; V was cut back by 7 bases and J by 2 bases. The CDR3 spells CASTPGTGLPNYGYTF. The CDR3 DNA reads TGTGCCAGCACCCCCGGGACAGGGCTCCCAAACTATGGCTACACCTTC. Variable domain in full (rest from reference TRBV7-8 and TRBJ1-2): GAGVSQSPRYKVAKRGQDVALRCDPISGHVSLFWYQQALGQGPEFLTYFQNEAQLDKSGLPSDRFFAERPEGSVSTLKIQRTQQEDSAVYLCASTPGTGLPNYGYTFGSGTRLTVV.

The chain recombines TRBV28 with TRBJ2-5, with D possibly matching TRBD1 (5 bases). V was pared by 5 bases and J by 5 bases, with 15 bases between. CDR1 and CDR2 from the germline V gene are MDHEN and SYDVKM. This CDR3 is 14 amino acids long. CDR3 nucleotide sequence: TGTGCCAGCAGTCAAAGGGGTGTGGTGGAGACCCAGTACTTC. Translated: CASSQRGVVETQYF.